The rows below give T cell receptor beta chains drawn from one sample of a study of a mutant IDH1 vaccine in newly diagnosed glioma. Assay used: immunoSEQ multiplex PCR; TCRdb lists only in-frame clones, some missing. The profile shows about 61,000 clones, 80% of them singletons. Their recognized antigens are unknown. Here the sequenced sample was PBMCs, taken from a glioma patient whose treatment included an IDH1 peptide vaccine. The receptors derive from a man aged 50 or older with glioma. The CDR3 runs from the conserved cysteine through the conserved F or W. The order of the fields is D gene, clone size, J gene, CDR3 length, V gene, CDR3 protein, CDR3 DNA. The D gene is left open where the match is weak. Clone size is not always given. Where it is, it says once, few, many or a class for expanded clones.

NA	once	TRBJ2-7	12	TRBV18	CASSRDNYEQYF	TGTGCCAGCTCTCGGGACAACTACGAGCAGTACTTC
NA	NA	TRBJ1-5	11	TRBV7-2	CASSLDRAQHF	TGTGCCAGCAGCTTAGACAGGGCCCAGCATTTT
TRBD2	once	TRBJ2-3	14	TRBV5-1	CASRLAGARDTQYF	TGCGCCAGCAGGCTAGCGGGGGCCAGGGATACGCAGTATTTT
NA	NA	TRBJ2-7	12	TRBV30	CAWEGVLTQQYF	TGTGCCTGGGAGGGGGTTCTCACCCAGCAGTACTTC
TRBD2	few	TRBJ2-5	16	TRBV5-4	CASSFGGGRSARAQYF	TGTGCCAGCAGCTTTGGGGGCGGGAGGTCGGCGCGAGCCCAGTACTTC
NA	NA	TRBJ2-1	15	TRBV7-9	CASSLTEVGYNEQFF	TGTGCCAGCAGCCTTACTGAGGTGGGGTACAATGAGCAGTTCTTC
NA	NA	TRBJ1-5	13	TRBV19	CASSLTDYQPQHF	TGTGCCAGTAGTTTGACAGATTATCAGCCCCAGCATTTT
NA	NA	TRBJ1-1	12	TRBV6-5	CASRRSGTEAFF	TGTGCCAGCCGACGGTCAGGGACCGAAGCTTTCTTT
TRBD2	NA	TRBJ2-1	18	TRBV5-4	CASSPPHAGTSGSNEQFF	TGTGCCAGCAGCCCGCCTCACGCCGGGACTAGCGGGAGTAATGAGCAGTTCTTC
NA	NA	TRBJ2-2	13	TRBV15	CATSRVTSGELFF	TGTGCCACCAGCAGAGTAACATCGGGGGAGCTGTTTTTT
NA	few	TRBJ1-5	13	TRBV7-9	CASSPGADQPQHF	TGTGCCAGCAGCCCGGGTGCGGATCAGCCCCAGCATTTT
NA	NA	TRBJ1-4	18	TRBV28	CASSLLEWAGPMNEKLFF	TGTGCCAGCAGTTTATTAGAGTGGGCGGGGCCGATGAATGAAAAACTGTTTTTT
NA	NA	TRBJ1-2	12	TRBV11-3	CASSLRNYGYTF	TGTGCCAGCAGCTTGAGAAACTATGGCTACACCTTC
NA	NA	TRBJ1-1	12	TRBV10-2	CASTPEGGEAFF	TGCGCCAGCACCCCTGAAGGGGGGGAAGCTTTCTTT
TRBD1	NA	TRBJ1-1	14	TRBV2	CASKKQGMNTEAFF	TGTGCCAGCAAGAAACAGGGGATGAACACTGAAGCTTTCTTT
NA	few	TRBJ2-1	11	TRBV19	CASSSLGEQFF	TGTGCCAGTAGTAGTCTAGGTGAGCAGTTCTTC
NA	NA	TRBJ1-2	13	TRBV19	CASSISGVYGYTF	TGTGCCAGTAGTATCTCCGGGGTCTATGGCTACACCTTC
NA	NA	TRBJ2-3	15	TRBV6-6	CASSKQAAVTDTQYF	TGTGCCAGCAGTAAACAGGCGGCGGTCACAGATACGCAGTATTTT